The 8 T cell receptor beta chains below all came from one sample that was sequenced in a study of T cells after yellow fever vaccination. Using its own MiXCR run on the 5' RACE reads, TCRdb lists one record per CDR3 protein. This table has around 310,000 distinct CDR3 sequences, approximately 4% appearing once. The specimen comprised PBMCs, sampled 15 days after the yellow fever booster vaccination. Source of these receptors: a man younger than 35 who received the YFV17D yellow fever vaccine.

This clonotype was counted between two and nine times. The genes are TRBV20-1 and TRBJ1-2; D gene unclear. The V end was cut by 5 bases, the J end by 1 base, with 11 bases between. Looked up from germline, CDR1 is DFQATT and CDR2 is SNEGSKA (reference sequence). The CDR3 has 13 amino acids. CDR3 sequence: CSAPRRDNYGYTF. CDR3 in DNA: TGCAGTGCTCCCCGGAGGGATAACTATGGCTACACCTTC.

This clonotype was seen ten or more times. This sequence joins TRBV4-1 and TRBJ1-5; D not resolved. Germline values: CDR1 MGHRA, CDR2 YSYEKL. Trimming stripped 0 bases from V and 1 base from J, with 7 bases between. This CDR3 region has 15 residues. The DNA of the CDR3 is TGCGCCAGCAGCCAAGATGGTTTGAGCAATCAGCCCCAGCATTTT. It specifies CASSQDGLSNQPQHF.

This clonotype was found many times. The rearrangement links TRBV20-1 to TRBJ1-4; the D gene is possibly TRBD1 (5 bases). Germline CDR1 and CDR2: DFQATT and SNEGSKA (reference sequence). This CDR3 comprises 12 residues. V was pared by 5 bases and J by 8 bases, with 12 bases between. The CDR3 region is CSARRDDEKLFF. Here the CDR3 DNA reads TGCAGTGCTCGTCGGGACGACGAAAAACTGTTTTTT.

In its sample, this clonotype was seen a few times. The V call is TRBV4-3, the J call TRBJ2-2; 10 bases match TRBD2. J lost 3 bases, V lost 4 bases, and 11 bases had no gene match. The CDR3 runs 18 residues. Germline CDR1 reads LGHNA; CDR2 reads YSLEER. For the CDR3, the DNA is TGCGCCAGCAGCCTCCACCCCAGCGGGGGGGCCGACACCGGGGAGCTGTTTTTT. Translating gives CASSLHPSGGADTGELFF.

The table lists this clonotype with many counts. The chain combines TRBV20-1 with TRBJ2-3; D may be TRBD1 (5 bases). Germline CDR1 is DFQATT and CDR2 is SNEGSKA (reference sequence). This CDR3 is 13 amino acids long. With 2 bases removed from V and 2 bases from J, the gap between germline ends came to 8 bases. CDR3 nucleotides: TGCAGTGCTAGACAGGGTCACACAGATACGCAGTATTTT. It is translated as CSARQGHTDTQYF.

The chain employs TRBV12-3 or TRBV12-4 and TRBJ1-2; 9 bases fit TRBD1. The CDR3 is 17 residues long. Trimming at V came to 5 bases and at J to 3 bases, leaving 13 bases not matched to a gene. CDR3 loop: CASSLGQGINNHYGYTF. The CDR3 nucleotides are TGTGCCAGCAGTCTGGGACAGGGTATCAATAATCACTATGGCTACACCTTC.

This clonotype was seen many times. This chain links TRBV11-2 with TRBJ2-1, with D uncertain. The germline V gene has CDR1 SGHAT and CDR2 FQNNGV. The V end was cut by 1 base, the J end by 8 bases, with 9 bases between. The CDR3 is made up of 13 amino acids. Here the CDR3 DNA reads TGTGCCAGCAGCTTAGTCTTACGGGATGAGCAGTTCTTC. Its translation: CASSLVLRDEQFF.

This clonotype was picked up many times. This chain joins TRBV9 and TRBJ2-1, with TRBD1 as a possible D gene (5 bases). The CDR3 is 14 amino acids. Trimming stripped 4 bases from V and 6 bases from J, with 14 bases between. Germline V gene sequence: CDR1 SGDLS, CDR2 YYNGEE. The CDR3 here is CASSLRVGANEQFF. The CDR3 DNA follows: TGTGCCAGCAGCCTTAGAGTAGGGGCCAATGAGCAGTTCTTC.